This T cell receptor beta chain was identified during a study of blood T cell repertoires in COVID-19. Background on the study: Italy, Spain and the United States were the sources of the convalescent and acute COVID-19 samples. T cells, B-cell-depleted T cells, or PBMCs supplied cDNA or gDNA.

Germline V gives CDR1 MNHEY, CDR2 SVGEGT. Trimming cost V 2 bases and J 7 bases, with 12 bases left between them. The CDR3 has 15 residues. In the study's own analysis: Counts of nucleated cells, estimated from reference gene primer amplification, were obtained. Sequencing was performed with immunoSEQ multiplex PCR; in TCRdb, only in-frame clones are kept and a portion is missing. That table furnishes V, J and clone size, whereas the DNA furnished D and trimming. The sample carries some 260,000 clones, roughly 90% recorded once. What was sequenced was peripheral blood. The TCR was taken from a human donor in a cohort sampled during active COVID-19. The rearrangement joins TRBV6-2 or TRBV6-3 to TRBJ1-6, with D maybe TRBD1 (6 bases). The CDR3 region has the DNA TGTGCCAGCAGTTACCACACAGGGAACAATTCACCCCTCCACTTT. Translating it yields CASSYHTGNNSPLHF.